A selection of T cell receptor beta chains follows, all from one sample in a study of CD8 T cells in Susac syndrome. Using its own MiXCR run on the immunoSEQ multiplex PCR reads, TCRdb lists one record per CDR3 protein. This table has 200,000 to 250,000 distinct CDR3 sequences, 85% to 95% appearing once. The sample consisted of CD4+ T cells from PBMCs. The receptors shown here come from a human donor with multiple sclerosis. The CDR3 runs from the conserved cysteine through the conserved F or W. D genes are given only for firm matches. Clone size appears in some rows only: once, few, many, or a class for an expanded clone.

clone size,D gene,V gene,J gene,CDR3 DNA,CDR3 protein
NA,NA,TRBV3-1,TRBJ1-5,TGTGCCAGCAGCCCGATTAAGCCGTATCGGGGCAATCAGCCCCAGCATTTT,CASSPIKPYRGNQPQHF
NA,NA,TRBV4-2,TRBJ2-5,TGTGCCAGCAGCCAAGGCGTTCCGGGGCAGGAGACCCAGTACTTC,CASSQGVPGQETQYF
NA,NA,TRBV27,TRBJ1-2,TGTGCCAGCAGTTTTCGGGGGCGCGGGGGCTACACCTTC,CASSFRGRGGYTF
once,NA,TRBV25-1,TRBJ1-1,TGTGCCAGCAGTGAGTCTACGAACACTGAAGCTTTCTTT,CASSESTNTEAFF
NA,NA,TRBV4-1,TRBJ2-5,TGCGCCAGCAGCCAAGATCAGGGGGGGATAAAGACCCAGTACTTC,CASSQDQGGIKTQYF
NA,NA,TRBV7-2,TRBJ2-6,TGTGCCAGCAGCTTAGTGGCCTTCTCTGGGGCCAACGTCCTGACTTTC,CASSLVAFSGANVLTF
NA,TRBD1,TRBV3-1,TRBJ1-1,TGTGCCAGCAGCCAAGAGCCGAGGACAGGGCGAACTTTCTTT,CASSQEPRTGRTFF
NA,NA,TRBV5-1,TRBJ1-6,TGCGCCAGCAGCTTGGCCGGGGGGGAGCGGTCACCCCTCCACTTT,CASSLAGGERSPLHF
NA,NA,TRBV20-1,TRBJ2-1,TGCAGTGCTATCGTCGTGGGCCGTCGGGATGAGCAGTTCTTC,CSAIVVGRRDEQFF
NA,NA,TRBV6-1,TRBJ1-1,TGTGCCAGCAGTGGGGCAGAGGAGGGGTGGAACACTGAAGCTTTCTTT,CASSGAEEGWNTEAFF
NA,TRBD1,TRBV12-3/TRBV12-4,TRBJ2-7,TGTGCCAGCAGTGTGGACAGGGCCTACGAGCAGTACTTC,CASSVDRAYEQYF
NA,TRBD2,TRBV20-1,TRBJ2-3,TGCAGTGCTAGGGGGGGGTTCGTCACAGATACGCAGTATTTT,CSARGGFVTDTQYF
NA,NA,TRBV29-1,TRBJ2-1,TGCAGCGTCTGGGCTAGCGATCCCTACAATGAGCAGTTCTTC,CSVWASDPYNEQFF
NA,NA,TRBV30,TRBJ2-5,TGTGCCTGGAGGACTAGGGGGTCTTGGGAGACCCAGTACTTC,CAWRTRGSWETQYF
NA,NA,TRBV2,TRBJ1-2,TGTGCCAGCAGTGAGGGGTTCTATGGCTACACCTTC,CASSEGFYGYTF